This TCR beta chain is drawn from a study of OX40 agonist ivuxolimab in advanced cancers. The overall study: Having had anti-PD-1, anti-PD-L1 or anti-CTLA-4 therapy before was allowed, and about 42% had some. Partial responses occurred in three patients (one hepatocellular carcinoma, two cutaneous melanoma).

Looked up from germline, CDR1 is SGDLS and CDR2 is YYNGEE. Deletions cut 4 bases from V and 11 bases from J, with 19 bases between. The CDR3 extends over 14 amino acids. Findings of the study overall: Low clonal expansion, among the lowest seen, marked partial responders at 0.1-3.0 mg/kg. In general, CD8+ T cells held more expanded clones than CD4+ did, on average.

About this clone itself: Antigen unknown.

TCRdb's copy holds only in-frame clones and misses some; the assay was immunoSEQ multiplex PCR. Of 15,000 to 20,000 clones in the sample, about 80% were seen once. This chain links TRBV9 with TRBJ2-1; D is possibly TRBD2 (6 bases). This sequence was found in an adult with an advanced solid tumor such as melanoma, head and neck, liver or kidney cancer. The input for sequencing was CD4+ or CD8+ T cells sorted from blood, taken in a trial of the OX40 agonist ivuxolimab. The CDR3 DNA is TGTGCCAGCAGCCCCGGGTGGCTAGCGAACCAGCAGTTCTTC. Amino acids: CASSPGWLANQQFF.